The source of this T cell receptor beta chain is a study of persistence of HIV-infected CD4 T cells. Overall study: The sample holds CD4+ T cells responsive to CMV or HIV-1 Gag. General study findings and limits: Within sorted populations, more oligoclonal TCRs accompanied more oligoclonal proviruses. CMV- and Gag-responding cells had lower TCRbeta richness than CD3/CD28-responding cells.

Turning to this clone: Its target is not known. Other nucleotide sequences from this sample produce the same CDR3.

Stimulation used about 9.5 ug/mL lysate from CMV-infected fibroblasts. CD40L/CD69 double-negative CD45RO-high memory CD4+ T cells were collected. V was clipped by 0 bases and J by 8 bases; unmatched bases: 7. The CDR3 spans 16 residues. CDR1 is MNHEY, CDR2 SVGAGI, per germline. This was the immunoSEQ version 4 assay in survey mode. Template was genomic DNA at roughly 9.6 ng/uL, with up to about 1 ug used per sample. Data came from immunoSEQ multiplex PCR; TCRdb stores just in-frame clones and leaves some out. Among some 31,000 clones listed, 65% to 90% were seen once. The starting material was CD4+ T cells sorted from PBMCs after approximately 19-hour stimulation, obtained from a patient who received antiretroviral therapy. The chain recombines TRBV6-5 with TRBJ1-4; 9 bases line up with TRBD1. This TCR was sampled from an adult man with HIV who was CMV-seropositive. The CDR3 bases are TGTGCCAGCAGTTACTCCCCCGGGACAGGGCTGGAAAAACTGTTTTTT. Its protein is CASSYSPGTGLEKLFF.